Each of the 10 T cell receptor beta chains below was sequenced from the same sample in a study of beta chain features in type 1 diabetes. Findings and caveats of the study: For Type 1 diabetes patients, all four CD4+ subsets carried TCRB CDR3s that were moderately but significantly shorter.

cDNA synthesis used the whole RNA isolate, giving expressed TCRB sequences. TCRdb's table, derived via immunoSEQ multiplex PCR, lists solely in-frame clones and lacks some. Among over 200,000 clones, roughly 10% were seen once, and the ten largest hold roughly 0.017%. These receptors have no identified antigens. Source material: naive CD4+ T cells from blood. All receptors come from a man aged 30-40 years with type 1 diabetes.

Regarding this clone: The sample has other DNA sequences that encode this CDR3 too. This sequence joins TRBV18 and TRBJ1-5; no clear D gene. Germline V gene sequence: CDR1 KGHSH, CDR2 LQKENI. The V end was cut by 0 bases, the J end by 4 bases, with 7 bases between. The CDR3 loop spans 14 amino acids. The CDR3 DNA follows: TGTGCCAGCTCACCACCCGGCGGGAATCAGCCCCAGCATTTT. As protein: CASSPPGGNQPQHF.

This CDR3 is CASSQDGGGGAYEQYF. The CDR3 bases are TGCGCCAGCAGCCAAGATGGAGGCGGGGGGGCCTACGAGCAGTACTTC. This sequence joins TRBV4-1 and TRBJ2-7; 9 positions agree with TRBD2. This CDR3 has 16 residues. The V gene's germline CDR1 is MGHRA and CDR2 YSYEKL. Trimming removed 0 bases from V and 2 bases from J; junction bases left unmatched: 5.

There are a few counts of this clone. The CDR3 sequence: CASSAGQYNSPLHF. CDR3 DNA: TGTGCCAGCAGTGCGGGACAGTATAATTCACCCCTCCACTTT. The V and J genes are TRBV25-1 and TRBJ1-6; 7 nucleotides line up with TRBD1. CDR3 length equals 14 residues. Per germline, CDR1 MGHDK and CDR2 SYGVNS. Trimming cost V 4 bases and J 4 bases; bases outside gene matches: 1.

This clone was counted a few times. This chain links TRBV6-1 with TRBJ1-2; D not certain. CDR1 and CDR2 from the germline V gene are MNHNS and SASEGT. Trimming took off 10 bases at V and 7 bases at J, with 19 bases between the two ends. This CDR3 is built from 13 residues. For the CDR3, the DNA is TGTGCCACTTCACTCGACGGAACTATTGGCTACACCTTC. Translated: CATSLDGTIGYTF.

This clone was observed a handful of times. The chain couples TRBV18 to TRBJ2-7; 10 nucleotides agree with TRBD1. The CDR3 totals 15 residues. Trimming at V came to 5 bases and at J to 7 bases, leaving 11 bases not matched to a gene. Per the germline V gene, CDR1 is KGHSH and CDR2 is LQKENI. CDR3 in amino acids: CASSDRDRGSWEQYF. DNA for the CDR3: TGTGCCAGCTCAGACCGGGACAGGGGTTCGTGGGAGCAGTACTTC.

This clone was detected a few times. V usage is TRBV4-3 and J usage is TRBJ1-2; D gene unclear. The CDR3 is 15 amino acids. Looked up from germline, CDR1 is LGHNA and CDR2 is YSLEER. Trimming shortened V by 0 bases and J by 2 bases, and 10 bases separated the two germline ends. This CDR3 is CASSQDYQANYGYTF. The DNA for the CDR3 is TGCGCCAGCAGCCAAGATTATCAGGCCAACTATGGCTACACCTTC.

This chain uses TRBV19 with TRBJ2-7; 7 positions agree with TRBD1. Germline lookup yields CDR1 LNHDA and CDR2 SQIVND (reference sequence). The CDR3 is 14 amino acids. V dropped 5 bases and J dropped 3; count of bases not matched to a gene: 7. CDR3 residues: CASSAYRDSYEQYF. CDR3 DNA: TGTGCCAGTAGTGCGTACCGGGACAGCTACGAGCAGTACTTC.

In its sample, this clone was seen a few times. The CDR3 is CASSPVMRPLEQYF. The CDR3 nucleotides are TGTGCCAGCAGCCCAGTGATGAGGCCTCTCGAGCAGTACTTC. V and J are TRBV5-6 and TRBJ2-7; D uncertain. The CDR3 length is 14 residues. The germline V and J ends were trimmed by 4 bases and 6 bases, with 17 bases remaining between them. Germline V lookup: CDR1 SGHDT, CDR2 YYEEEE.

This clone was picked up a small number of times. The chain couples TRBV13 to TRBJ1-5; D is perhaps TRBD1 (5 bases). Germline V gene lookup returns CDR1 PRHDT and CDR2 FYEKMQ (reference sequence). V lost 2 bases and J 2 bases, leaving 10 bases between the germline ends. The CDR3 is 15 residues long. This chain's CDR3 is CASSLSGHGNQPQHF. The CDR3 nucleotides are TGTGCCAGCAGCTTATCAGGGCATGGCAATCAGCCCCAGCATTTT.

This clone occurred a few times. In nucleotides, the CDR3 is TGTGCCAGCAGCTTAGGGGGAGAAGAGACCCAGTACTTC. It encodes CASSLGGEETQYF. V usage is TRBV5-8 and J usage is TRBJ2-5, with a weak D call TRBD1 (6 bases). Germline values: CDR1 SGHTS, CDR2 YDEGEE. The V and J ends lost 2 bases and 3 bases respectively, with 8 bases between them. The CDR3 extends over 13 amino acids.